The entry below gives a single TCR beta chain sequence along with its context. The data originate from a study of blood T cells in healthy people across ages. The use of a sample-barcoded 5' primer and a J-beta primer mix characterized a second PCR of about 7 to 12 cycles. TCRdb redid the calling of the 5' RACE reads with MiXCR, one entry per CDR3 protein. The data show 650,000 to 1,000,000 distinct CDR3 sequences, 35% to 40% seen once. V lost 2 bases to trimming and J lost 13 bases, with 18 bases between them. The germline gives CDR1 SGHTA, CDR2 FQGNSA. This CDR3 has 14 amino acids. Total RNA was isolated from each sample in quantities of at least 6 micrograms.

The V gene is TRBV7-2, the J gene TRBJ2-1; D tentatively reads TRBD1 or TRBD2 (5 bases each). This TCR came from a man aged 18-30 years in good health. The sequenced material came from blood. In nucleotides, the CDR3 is TGTGCCAGCAGCTTAAGCCGGGACCAAGAGACCCAGTTCTTC. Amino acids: CASSLSRDQETQFF.